These 26 T cell receptor beta chains were sequenced from one sample in a study of cytomegalovirus exposure and HLA in healthy donors. Vbeta (60) and Jbeta (13) primers were used in the PCR. TCRdb keeps only in-frame clones here, not all; method: immunoSEQ multiplex PCR. The sample contains under 250,000 clones, over 75% of which appear only once. The sample was PBMCs. All receptors derive from a woman younger than 45 in good health and CMV-seronegative.

The V gene is TRBV7-6, the J gene TRBJ2-2; D is unclear. CDR1 is SGHVS, CDR2 FNYEAQ, per germline. There are 13 residues in the CDR3. V shed 5 bases and J shed 6 bases, with 10 bases lying between them. The CDR3 is CASSPRGAGELFF. The CDR3 DNA sequence: TGTGCCAGCAGCCCCCGAGGCGCCGGGGAGCTGTTTTTT. Full variable domain (missing parts from reference TRBV7-6 and TRBJ2-2): GAGVSQSPRYKVTKRGQDVALRCDPISGHVSLYWYRQALGQGPEFLTYFNYEAQQDKSGLPNDRFSAERPEGSISTLTIQRTEQRDSAMYRCASSPRGAGELFFGEGSRLTVL.

The chain couples TRBV7-6 to TRBJ1-5; 11 bases map to TRBD1. The V segment lost 3 bases and the J segment 4 bases; nucleotides outside the gene matches: 8. The CDR3 consists of 17 residues. CDR1 and CDR2 from the germline V gene are SGHVS and FNYEAQ. The CDR3 region is CASSLGAGTGGNQPQHF. The CDR3 nucleotides are TGTGCCAGCAGCTTGGGGGCCGGGACAGGGGGAAATCAGCCCCAGCATTTT.

This clone was found once. The rearrangement links TRBV5-1 to TRBJ1-2; D is possibly TRBD1 (5 bases). Germline assignment: CDR1 SGHRS and CDR2 YFSETQ. CDR3 length equals 13 residues. Trimming stripped 0 bases from V and 6 bases from J, with 9 bases between. The CDR3 DNA reads as TGCGCCAGCAGCTTGGACAGGTTAGATGGCTACACCTTC. It is translated as CASSLDRLDGYTF.

V gene TRBV30 combines with J gene TRBJ1-1; 7 bases match TRBD1. V gave up 8 bases and J gave up 1 base; unmatched junction bases: 10. Germline V gives CDR1 GTSNPN, CDR2 SVGIG (reference sequence). There are 14 residues in the CDR3. In DNA, the CDR3 is TGTGCCAGTACTCCGGGACAGACGAACACTGAAGCTTTCTTT. It specifies CASTPGQTNTEAFF.

V gene TRBV15 combines with J gene TRBJ2-5; 10 nucleotides agree with TRBD2. Germline loops: CDR1 LNHNV, CDR2 YYDKDF (reference sequence). Trimming cost V 0 bases and J 7 bases; bases outside gene matches: 8. This CDR3 has 16 residues. CDR3 sequence reads: CATSREGSGRAGTQYF. CDR3 in DNA: TGTGCCACCAGCAGAGAAGGGAGCGGGAGGGCGGGGACCCAGTACTTC.

The chain has TRBV18 and TRBJ1-4, with a weak D call TRBD1 (6 bases). Germline-derived CDR1 and CDR2 are KGHSH and LQKENI. The CDR3 is made up of 17 amino acids. V gave up 2 bases and J gave up 7 bases, with 20 bases separating them. The CDR3 protein is CASSPNVLRGASEKLFF. The CDR3 region has the DNA TGTGCCAGCTCACCAAACGTCCTTCGGGGGGCTAGTGAAAAACTGTTTTTT.

As DNA, the CDR3 is TGTGCCAGCAGCTTAGGACAGGACCTAACTAATGAAAAACTGTTTTTT. Encoded protein: CASSLGQDLTNEKLFF. The genes are TRBV7-9 and TRBJ1-4, with TRBD1 as a possible D gene (6 bases). The CDR3 consists of 16 residues. CDR1 is SEHNR and CDR2 is FQNEAQ in the germline V gene (reference sequence). With 1 base removed from V and 1 base from J, the gap between germline ends came to 10 bases.

The rearrangement uses TRBV9 and TRBJ2-5; a weak D match, TRBD2 (6 bases). The length of the CDR3 is 14 residues. Germline V gene lookup returns CDR1 SGDLS and CDR2 YYNGEE. Trimming cost V 5 bases and J 2 bases, with 13 bases left between them. The CDR3 region has the DNA TGTGCCAGCAGGAGGGGTAGCGGACAAGAGACCCAGTACTTC. Amino acid sequence: CASRRGSGQETQYF.

This chain connects TRBV27 to TRBJ2-5; a possible D gene is TRBD1 (7 bases). CDR1 MNHEY and CDR2 SMNVEV come from the germline V gene (reference sequence). The ends were cut back, 0 bases at V and 5 bases at J, with 16 bases in the middle. The CDR3 runs to 16 residues. CDR3: CASSLSAQGGVETQYF. The CDR3 region has the DNA TGTGCCAGCAGTTTATCGGCTCAGGGGGGAGTGGAGACCCAGTACTTC.

The chain links TRBV10-3 to TRBJ1-1; TRBD1 agrees at 7 bases. The ends lost 1 base at V and 1 base at J; junction bases unmatched: 3. CDR3 length: 15 residues. CDR1 is ENHRY and CDR2 is SYGVKD in the germline V gene. CDR3 protein: CAISEWGTENTEAFF. CDR3 sequence (DNA): TGTGCCATCAGTGAGTGGGGGACAGAGAACACTGAAGCTTTCTTT.

The V call is TRBV7-9, the J call TRBJ1-2; 7 bases line up with TRBD1. The V segment lost 5 bases and the J segment 5 bases; nucleotides outside the gene matches: 5. CDR1 and CDR2 (germline): SEHNR, FQNEAQ (reference sequence). CDR3 length: 13 residues. CDR3 in DNA: TGTGCCAGCAGCACCGGGACAGCTTATGGCTACACCTTC. Translating it yields CASSTGTAYGYTF. Full variable domain (rest looked up from reference TRBV7-9 and TRBJ1-2): DTGVSQNPRHKITKRGQNVTFRCDPISEHNRLYWYRQTLGQGPEFLTYFQNEAQLEKSRLLSDRFSAERPKGSFSTLEIQRTEQGDSAMYLCASSTGTAYGYTFGSGTRLTVV.

The chain carries TRBV19 and TRBJ1-1, with D tentatively TRBD1 (6 bases). This CDR3 is built from 16 residues. Trimming stripped 1 base from V and 9 bases from J, with 21 bases between. Per the germline V gene, CDR1 is LNHDA and CDR2 is SQIVND (reference sequence). CDR3 sequence: CASSIGLEGRGWQAFF. In nucleotides, the CDR3 is TGTGCCAGTAGTATAGGCCTCGAGGGCAGGGGATGGCAAGCTTTCTTT.

This clone was seen only once. The CDR3 coding sequence is TGTGCCAGCAGCTTCGGGACTAGCAATACGCAGTATTTT. Translation gives CASSFGTSNTQYF. The rearrangement uses TRBV7-2 and TRBJ2-3; TRBD2 matches 9 bases. This CDR3 is 13 amino acids long. Germline loops: CDR1 SGHTA, CDR2 FQGNSA. J gave up 7 bases and V 3 bases, and 2 bases lay outside the gene matches.

CDR3 coding DNA: TGTGCCAGCAGCTTGGCAGGGGGTCTCATGAACACTGAAGCTTTCTTT. It is translated as CASSLAGGLMNTEAFF. This sequence joins TRBV5-4 and TRBJ1-1, with 7 positions matching TRBD1. CDR3 length equals 16 residues. Germline V lookup: CDR1 SGHNT, CDR2 YYREEE (reference sequence). V lost 0 bases and J lost 0; bases outside the gene matches: 5.

This clone was counted between two and nine times. The rearrangement uses TRBV12-5 and TRBJ1-3; D is possibly TRBD1 (5 bases). In germline, CDR1 is LGHNT, CDR2 FRNRAP. CDR3 length: 18 residues. The germline V and J ends were trimmed by 0 bases and 0 bases, with 15 bases remaining between them. This CDR3 reads CASGLVYGTDYSGNTIYF. For the CDR3, the DNA is TGTGCTAGTGGTTTGGTATATGGGACGGACTACTCTGGAAACACCATATATTTT.

The V and J genes are TRBV29-1 and TRBJ2-3, with 14 bases fitting TRBD2. The J segment lost 1 base and the V segment lost 5 bases, leaving 2 bases of the junction unmatched. The CDR3 is made up of 15 amino acids. The germline gives CDR1 SQVTM, CDR2 ANQGSEA. Here the CDR3 reads CSVPGLAGGTDTQYF. The CDR3 DNA reads as TGCAGCGTTCCGGGACTAGCGGGGGGCACAGATACGCAGTATTTT.

The rearrangement uses TRBV6-1 and TRBJ1-2, with a possible D match to TRBD1 (6 bases). Germline CDR1 MNHNS, CDR2 SASEGT. Between the trimmed V and J ends, which lost 5 bases and 6 bases, there was a span of 19 bases. The CDR3 totals 15 residues. DNA for the CDR3: TGTGCCAGCAGTCTACAGTCTACAGGGTTCCATGGCTACACCTTC. It translates to CASSLQSTGFHGYTF.

The J gene is TRBJ1-2, the V gene TRBV27, with D hard to call. CDR3 length equals 13 residues. Germline CDR1 and CDR2: MNHEY and SMNVEV (reference sequence). V was trimmed by 4 bases and J by 1 base, leaving 7 bases between them. The DNA for the CDR3 is TGTGCCAGCAGTTCAGGTCGTAACTATGGCTACACCTTC. Protein sequence: CASSSGRNYGYTF.

The chain links TRBV5-4 to TRBJ2-1, with TRBD2 matching 9 bases. Germline CDR1 and CDR2: SGHNT and YYREEE (reference sequence). CDR3 length: 16 residues. Unmatched junction bases numbered 7, after V lost 1 base and J lost 5 bases. Written as DNA, the CDR3 is TGTGCCAGCAGCTTGTTCGCTAGCGGGGCGAACAATGAGCAGTTCTTC. Residues: CASSLFASGANNEQFF.

This clone occurred once. This chain connects TRBV10-3 to TRBJ2-5, with 11 bases that match TRBD2. Trimming removed 0 bases from V and 0 bases from J; junction bases left unmatched: 3. The CDR3 contains 17 residues. Germline CDR1 reads ENHRY; CDR2 reads SYGVKD. CDR3 region: CAISESTSGGHQETQYF. The CDR3 DNA reads as TGTGCCATCAGTGAGTCTACTAGCGGGGGCCACCAAGAGACCCAGTACTTC.

The chain joins TRBV5-6 to TRBJ2-4; possibly TRBD2 for D (5 bases). Trimming cost V 2 bases and J 6 bases, with 12 bases left between them. The CDR3 is 14 residues long. Germline V gives CDR1 SGHDT, CDR2 YYEEEE. The CDR3 here is CASSFWGVGNIQYF. The CDR3 DNA follows: TGTGCCAGCAGCTTTTGGGGAGTTGGAAACATTCAGTACTTC.

The CDR3: CSVGQGEETQYF. In DNA form, the CDR3 reads TGCAGCGTAGGACAGGGGGAAGAGACCCAGTACTTC. The chain recombines TRBV29-1 with TRBJ2-5, with TRBD1 identical over 10 bases. The CDR3 spans 12 residues. V lost 6 bases and J lost 3; bases outside the gene matches: 1. Germline CDR1 SQVTM, CDR2 ANQGSEA.

This chain uses TRBV9 with TRBJ2-1; 8 positions match TRBD2. Germline assignment: CDR1 SGDLS and CDR2 YYNGEE. The CDR3 is 15 amino acids. V shed 6 bases and J 4 bases; nucleotides not matched to a gene: 9. CDR3 in amino acids: CASTPSGSPYNEQFF. CDR3 nucleotide sequence: TGTGCCAGCACCCCAAGCGGGAGCCCTTACAATGAGCAGTTCTTC.

In nucleotides, the CDR3 is TGCAGCGTTGAAACCCGGGGGGTTTTCTATGGCTACACCTTC. It is translated as CSVETRGVFYGYTF. The chain combines TRBV29-1 with TRBJ1-2, with D tentatively TRBD1 (5 bases). V lost 2 bases and J 4 bases, leaving 14 bases between the germline ends. The CDR3 loop spans 14 amino acids. CDR1 is SQVTM, CDR2 ANQGSEA, per germline. Combining the CDR3 with reference TRBV29-1 and TRBJ1-2 gives the whole variable domain SAVISQKPSRDICQRGTSLTIQCQVDSQVTMMFWYRQQPGQSLTLIATANQGSEATYESGFVIDKFPISRPNLTFSTLTVSNMSPEDSSIYLCSVETRGVFYGYTFGSGTRLTVV.

The chain joins TRBV30 to TRBJ1-2, with D possibly TRBD1 on 5 matching bases. V gave up 5 bases and J gave up 7 bases, with 23 bases separating them. The V gene's germline CDR1 is GTSNPN and CDR2 SVGIG (reference sequence). This CDR3 is built from 15 residues. The CDR3 DNA is TGTGCCTGGGCCCCGGGCAGGGACTGGTTTAGTGGCTACACCTTC. Translating it yields CAWAPGRDWFSGYTF.

This chain links TRBV30 with TRBJ2-4; tentative D call: TRBD1 (5 bases). The V end lost 0 bases, the J end lost 7 bases, and 13 bases lay between the germline ends. This CDR3 has 14 amino acids. Looked up from germline, CDR1 is GTSNPN and CDR2 is SVGIG (reference sequence). DNA for the CDR3: TGTGCCTGGAGTGTCCGAACTTGGGGCAACATTCAGTACTTC. Its protein is CAWSVRTWGNIQYF. The whole variable domain, remainder taken from reference TRBV30 and TRBJ2-4, is SQTIHQWPATLVQPVGSPLSLECTVEGTSNPNLYWYRQAAGRGLQLLFYSVGIGQISSEVPQNLSASRPQDRQFILSSKKLLLSDSGFYLCAWSVRTWGNIQYFGAGTRLSVL.